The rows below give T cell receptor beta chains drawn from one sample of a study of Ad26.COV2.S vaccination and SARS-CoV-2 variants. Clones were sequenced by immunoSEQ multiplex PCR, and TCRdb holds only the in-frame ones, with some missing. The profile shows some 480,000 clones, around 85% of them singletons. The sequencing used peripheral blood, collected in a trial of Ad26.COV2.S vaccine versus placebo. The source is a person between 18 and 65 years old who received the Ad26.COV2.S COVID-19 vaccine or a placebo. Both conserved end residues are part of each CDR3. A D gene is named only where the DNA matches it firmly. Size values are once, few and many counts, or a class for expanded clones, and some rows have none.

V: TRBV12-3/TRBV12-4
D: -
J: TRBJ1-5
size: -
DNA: TGTGCCAGCTCCCATAGCAATCAGCCCCAGCATTTT
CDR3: CASSHSNQPQHF

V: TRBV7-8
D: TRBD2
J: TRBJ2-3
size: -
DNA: TGTGCCAGCAGCCCACTAGCGGCCTACACAGATACGCAGTATTTT
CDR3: CASSPLAAYTDTQYF

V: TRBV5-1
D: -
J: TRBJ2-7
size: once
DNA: TGCGCCAGCAGCTTGGGGCGGAACGAGCAGTACTTC
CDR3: CASSLGRNEQYF

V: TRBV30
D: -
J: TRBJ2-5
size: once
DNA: TGTGCCTGGACCTCGCGCGGCGCAGAGACCCAGTACTTC
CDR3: CAWTSRGAETQYF

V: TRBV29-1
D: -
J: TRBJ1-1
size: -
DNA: TGCAGCGTTGAGACCGGGACAAGAAACACTGAAGCTTTCTTT
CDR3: CSVETGTRNTEAFF

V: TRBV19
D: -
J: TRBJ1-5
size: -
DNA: TGTGCCAGTAGTATAGGCAACACCCCTAATCAGCCCCAGCATTTT
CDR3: CASSIGNTPNQPQHF

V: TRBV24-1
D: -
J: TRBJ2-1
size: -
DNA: TGTGCCACCAGTTCCCCGAGGAGGGCCCCGGGAAATGAGCAGTTCTTC
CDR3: CATSSPRRAPGNEQFF

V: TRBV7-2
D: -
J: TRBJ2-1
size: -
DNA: TGTGCCAGCAGCCTGAGTCCGGGGGACAATGAGCAGTTCTTC
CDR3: CASSLSPGDNEQFF

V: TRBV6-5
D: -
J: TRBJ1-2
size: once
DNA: TGTGCCAGCAATATGGACGGCAGTTCCTATGGCTACACCTTC
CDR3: CASNMDGSSYGYTF

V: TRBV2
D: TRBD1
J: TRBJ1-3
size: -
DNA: TGTGCCAGCCGGGACAGCTCTGGAAACACCATATATTTT
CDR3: CASRDSSGNTIYF

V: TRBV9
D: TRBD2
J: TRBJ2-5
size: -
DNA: TGTGCCAGCAGCGTGAGGGGACTAGCGGGAATGACAGAGACCCAGTACTTC
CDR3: CASSVRGLAGMTETQYF

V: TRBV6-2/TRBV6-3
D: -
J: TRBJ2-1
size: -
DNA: TGTGCCAGCAGTCACTACGGAAAACACAATGAGCAGTTCTTC
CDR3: CASSHYGKHNEQFF

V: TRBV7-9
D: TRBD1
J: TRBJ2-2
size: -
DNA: TGTGCCAGCACCGGGGCCCTCACAGGGGCCGGCACCGGGGAGCTGTTTTTT
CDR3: CASTGALTGAGTGELFF

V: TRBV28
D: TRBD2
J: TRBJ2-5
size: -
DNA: TGTGCCAGCAGTGAGGGACTAGCGGGGACCCAAGAGACCCAGTACTTC
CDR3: CASSEGLAGTQETQYF

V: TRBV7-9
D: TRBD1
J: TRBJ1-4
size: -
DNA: TGTGCCAGCAGCAAGGGACAGGGGGCGCCTACTAATGAAAAACTGTTTTTT
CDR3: CASSKGQGAPTNEKLFF

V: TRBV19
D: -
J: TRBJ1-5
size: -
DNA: TGTGCCAGTAGTAACTCGGGCCGGCGGGGCAATCAGCCCCAGCATTTT
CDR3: CASSNSGRRGNQPQHF

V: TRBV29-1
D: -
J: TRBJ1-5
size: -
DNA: TGCAGCGTTGGCATAAGTAGCAATCAGCCCCAGCATTTT
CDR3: CSVGISSNQPQHF

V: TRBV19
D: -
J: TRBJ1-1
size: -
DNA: TGTGCCAGTAGTACCACGTGGGTAAACACTGAAGCTTTCTTT
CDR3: CASSTTWVNTEAFF

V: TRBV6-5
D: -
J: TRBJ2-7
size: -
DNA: TGTGCCAGAGGTCCATCCTACGAGCAGTACTTC
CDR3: CARGPSYEQYF

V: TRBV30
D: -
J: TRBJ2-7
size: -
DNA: TGTGCCTGGAGTTATGCGGGCGGGTACGAGCAGTACTTC
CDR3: CAWSYAGGYEQYF

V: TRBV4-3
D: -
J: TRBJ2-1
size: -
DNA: TGCGCCAGCAGCCCTATATTGCTAGTAGAGCAGTTCTTC
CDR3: CASSPILLVEQFF

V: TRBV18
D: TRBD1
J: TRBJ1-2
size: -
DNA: TGTGCCAGCTCACCTATCGGACAGGGAAGTGATGGCTACACCTTC
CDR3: CASSPIGQGSDGYTF

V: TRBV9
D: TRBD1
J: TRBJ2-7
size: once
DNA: TGTGCCAGCAGCGTAGTGCCCCTCCGACAGGGGGCCGGAGGCGAGCAGTACTTC
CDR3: CASSVVPLRQGAGGEQYF

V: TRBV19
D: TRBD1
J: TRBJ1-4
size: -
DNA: TGTGCCAGTAGTATCCGACAGGGAGCAACTAATGAAAAACTGTTTTTT
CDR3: CASSIRQGATNEKLFF

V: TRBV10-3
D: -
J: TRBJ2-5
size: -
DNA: TGTGCCATCAGTCGTTCCGGGACGGACCAAGAGACCCAGTACTTC
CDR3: CAISRSGTDQETQYF

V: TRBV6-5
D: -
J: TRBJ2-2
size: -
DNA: TGTGCCAGCACCAACAGGGATCGGTCCGGGGAGCTGTTTTTT
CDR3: CASTNRDRSGELFF

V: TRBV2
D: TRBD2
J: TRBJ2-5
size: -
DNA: TGTGCCAGCAGTGAACTAGCGGGAGTTTCAGAGACCCAGTACTTC
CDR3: CASSELAGVSETQYF

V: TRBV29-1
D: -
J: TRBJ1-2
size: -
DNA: TGCAGCGTTGGTTCGTACTCAACTACAAACTATGGCTACACCTTC
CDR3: CSVGSYSTTNYGYTF

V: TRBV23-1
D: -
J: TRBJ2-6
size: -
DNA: TGCGCCAGCAGTCCCCTCGGGTTTGGGCACCGAAACTCTGGGGCCAACGTCCTGACTTTC
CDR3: CASSPLGFGHRNSGANVLTF

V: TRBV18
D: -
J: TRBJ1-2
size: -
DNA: TGTGCCAGCTCCCTGGCCTTGGACTATGGCTACACCTTC
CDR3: CASSLALDYGYTF

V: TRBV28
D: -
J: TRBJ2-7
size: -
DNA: TGTGCCAGCAGTTCCGGGACAAACTCCTACGAGCAGTACTTC
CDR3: CASSSGTNSYEQYF

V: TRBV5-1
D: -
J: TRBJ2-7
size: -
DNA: TGCGCCAGCAGCTTAGCGCCCGGAAGCTCCTACGAGCAGTACTTC
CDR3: CASSLAPGSSYEQYF

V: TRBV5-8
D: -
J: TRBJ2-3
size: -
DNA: TGTGCCAGCAGCTGGAGCCCTTGGAAGGATACGCAGTATTTT
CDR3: CASSWSPWKDTQYF

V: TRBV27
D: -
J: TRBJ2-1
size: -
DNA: TGTGCCAGCACCCTAGGGGTGGGCAATGAGCAGTTCTTC
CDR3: CASTLGVGNEQFF

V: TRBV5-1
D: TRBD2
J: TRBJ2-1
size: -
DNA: TGCGCCAGCAGCTTTGTACCTAGCGGTTCCTACAATGAGCAGTTCTTC
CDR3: CASSFVPSGSYNEQFF

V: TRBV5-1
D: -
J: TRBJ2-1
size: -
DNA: TGCGCCAGCAGCCCCCAGCCGCCTGGTAGGGTCGAAATGAATGAGCAGTTCTTC
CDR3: CASSPQPPGRVEMNEQFF

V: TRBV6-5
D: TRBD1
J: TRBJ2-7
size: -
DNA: TGTACTACCCGGGACAGGGGCTACGAGCAGTACTTC
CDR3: CTTRDRGYEQYF

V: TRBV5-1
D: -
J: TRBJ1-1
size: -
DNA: TGCGCCAGCACGGACGGACCCAAGAACACTGAAGCTTTCTTT
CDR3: CASTDGPKNTEAFF

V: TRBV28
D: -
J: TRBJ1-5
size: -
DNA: TGTGCCAGCAGTTCCCTCAGGGGTTATCAGCCCCAGCATTTT
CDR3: CASSSLRGYQPQHF

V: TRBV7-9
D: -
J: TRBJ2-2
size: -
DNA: TGTGCCAGCAGCTTAAGTCCGGGTACCGGGGAGCTGTTTTTT
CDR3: CASSLSPGTGELFF

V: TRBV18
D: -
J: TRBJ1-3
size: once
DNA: TGTGCCAGCTCACGAGGACCTCCGGGCCCCCCTCCTGGAAACACCATATATTTT
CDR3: CASSRGPPGPPPGNTIYF

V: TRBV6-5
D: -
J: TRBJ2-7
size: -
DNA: TGTGCCAGCAGTTACTGGGCAGGGGCCTCCTACGAGCAGTACTTC
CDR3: CASSYWAGASYEQYF

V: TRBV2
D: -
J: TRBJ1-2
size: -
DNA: TGTGCCAGCAAGGGCGGACCGGGGACTAACTATGGCTACACCTTC
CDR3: CASKGGPGTNYGYTF

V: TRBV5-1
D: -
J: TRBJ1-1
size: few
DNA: TGCGCCAGCAGCCCCTGGGGAGAGAACACTGAAGCTTTCTTT
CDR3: CASSPWGENTEAFF

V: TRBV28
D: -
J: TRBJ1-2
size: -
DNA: TGTGCTTGCGGGGTTGCCTATGGCTACACCTTC
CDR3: CACGVAYGYTF

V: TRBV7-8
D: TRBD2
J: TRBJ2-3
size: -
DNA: TGTGCCAGCAGCTTAGGGCTAGCGGGAGATACGCAGTATTTT
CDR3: CASSLGLAGDTQYF

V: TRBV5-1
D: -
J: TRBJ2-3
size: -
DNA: TGCGCCAGCAGCTTGGCCCTGGGACGAGATACGCAGTATTTT
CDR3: CASSLALGRDTQYF

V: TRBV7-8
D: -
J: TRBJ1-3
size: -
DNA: TGTGCCAGCAGCTTAGTGGCGGGAAACACCATATATTTT
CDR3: CASSLVAGNTIYF

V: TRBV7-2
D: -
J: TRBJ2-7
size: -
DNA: TGTGCCAGCAGCTTAGTTGACTCCTACGAGCAGTACTTC
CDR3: CASSLVDSYEQYF

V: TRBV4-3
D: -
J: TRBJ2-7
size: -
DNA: TGCGCCAGCAGCTCCACCACCGAGACTCGGCAGTACTTC
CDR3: CASSSTTETRQYF

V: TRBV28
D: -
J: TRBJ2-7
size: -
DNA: TGTGCCAGCAGCCCGACCGTGGGCCCAGATACCTACGAGCAGTACTTC
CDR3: CASSPTVGPDTYEQYF

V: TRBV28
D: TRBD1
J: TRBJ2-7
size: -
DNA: TGTGCCAGCAGCCTACCGGGACAGGGCCCCTACGAGCAGTACTTC
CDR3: CASSLPGQGPYEQYF

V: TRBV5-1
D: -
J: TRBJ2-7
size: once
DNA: TGCGCCAGCAGCTTGCTGCGGGGGCCCTACGAGCAGTACTTC
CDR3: CASSLLRGPYEQYF

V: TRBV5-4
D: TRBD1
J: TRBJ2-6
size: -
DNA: TGTGCCAGCAGCTTGCGAACAGGGGTCCCTGGGGCCAACGTCCTGACTTTC
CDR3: CASSLRTGVPGANVLTF